These 20 T cell receptor beta chains originate from one sample sequenced in a study of shared clonotypes between healthy human individuals. Clones were read by immunoSEQ multiplex PCR, and TCRdb kept only the in-frame ones, dropping some. The profile covers about 990,000 clones, with around three quarters appearing a single time and 0.6% to 0.75% taken by the ten largest. Material: memory CD4+ T cells from PBMCs. Subset reported: CD45RA-negative fraction. These receptors were taken from a man between 18 and 29 years old in good health. Some clones in this sample may be carry-over from other donors' samples.

The V gene is TRBV28, the J gene TRBJ1-2; 9 bases are shared with TRBD1. The germline V gene has CDR1 MDHEN and CDR2 SYDVKM. V gave up 6 bases and J gave up 4 bases; unmatched junction bases: 0. The CDR3 is 12 amino acids. CDR3 DNA sequence: TGTGCCAGCAGGGGACAGGGCTATGGCTACACCTTC. Its translation: CASRGQGYGYTF.

This clone is a singleton in its sample. This sequence joins TRBV5-1 and TRBJ2-7; 9 bases map to TRBD2. V was clipped by 0 bases and J by 11 bases; unmatched bases: 12. The CDR3 length is 15 residues. From germline, CDR1 is SGHRS and CDR2 YFSETQ. The DNA of the CDR3 is TGCGCCAGCAGCTTGGGGTCTAGCGGGGTAAGGGTTGAGTACTTC. This encodes CASSLGSSGVRVEYF.

The chain recombines TRBV10-3 with TRBJ1-2; TRBD1 might be the D (5 bases). This CDR3 is built from 11 residues. The germline CDR1 and CDR2 sequences are ENHRY and SYGVKD. V was pared by 10 bases and J by 6 bases, with 12 bases between. CDR3 sequence (DNA): TGTGCCAGCGGCGGGGGGGATGGCTACACCTTC. Translating it yields CASGGGDGYTF.

This chain links TRBV7-3 with TRBJ2-5, with 8 nucleotides matching TRBD2. V shed 2 bases, J shed 4 bases, and the junction held 6 bases outside the gene matches. Per the germline V gene, CDR1 is SGHTA and CDR2 is FQGTGA. The CDR3 length is 15 residues. The CDR3 here is CASSLLAGPIETQYF. Written as DNA, the CDR3 is TGTGCCAGCAGCTTATTAGCGGGGCCGATAGAGACCCAGTACTTC.

In nucleotides, the CDR3 is TGTGCCAGCACCCAACAGGGTATTCAGGTTGTGTTTTTT. Its protein product is CASTQQGIQVVFF. This chain uses TRBV2 with TRBJ1-4; perhaps TRBD1 as D (6 bases). CDR3 size: 13 residues. Germline V gene sequence: CDR1 SNHLY, CDR2 FYNNEI. V lost 7 bases and J 15 bases, leaving 21 bases between the germline ends.

V gene TRBV5-1 combines with J gene TRBJ2-7, with a tentative D call TRBD2 (6 bases). This CDR3 contains 14 residues. The germline CDR1 and CDR2 sequences are SGHRS and YFSETQ. V gave up 0 bases and J gave up 5 bases, with 12 bases separating them. DNA for the CDR3: TGCGCCAGCAGCTTGGGTCCGGGGGAGAACGAGCAGTACTTC. Protein product: CASSLGPGENEQYF.

As for this clone: This could be a read error, since a much larger clone is one nucleotide away. This sample includes further DNA sequences coding for the same CDR3. The chain carries TRBV7-9 and TRBJ1-2; TRBD1 agrees at 9 bases. The CDR3 extends over 17 amino acids. Germline V gene lookup returns CDR1 SEHNR and CDR2 FQNEAQ (reference sequence). CDR3 DNA sequence: TGTGCCAGCAGCTTAGCAGGACAGGGGCCCACTAACTACGGCTACACCTTC. Protein product: CASSLAGQGPTNYGYTF.

As concerns this clone: This may come from a read error, since a much larger clone is one base off. The chain is built from TRBV2 and TRBJ1-1, with a weak D call TRBD1 (5 bases). Per the germline V gene, CDR1 is SNHLY and CDR2 is FYNNEI. This CDR3 spans 12 amino acids. For the CDR3, the DNA is TGTGCCAGCAGGGGGGACGACATTGAAGCTCTCTTT. Its translation: CASRGDDIEALF.

This clone has only a few counts. Other DNA sequences in the sample encode the same CDR3. The V and J genes are TRBV29-1 and TRBJ2-3; D is uncertain. The CDR3 is 13 amino acids. The V and J ends lost 1 base and 1 base respectively, with 6 bases between them. Looked up from germline, CDR1 is SQVTM and CDR2 is ANQGSEA. This chain's CDR3 is CSVEVPGTDTQYF. For the CDR3, the DNA is TGCAGCGTTGAAGTCCCCGGCACAGATACGCAGTATTTT.

The gene calls are TRBV5-1 and TRBJ2-2; 8 positions agree with TRBD2. The CDR3 consists of 18 residues. V dropped 1 base and J dropped 2; count of bases not matched to a gene: 10. Germline V gives CDR1 SGHRS, CDR2 YFSETQ. The CDR3 DNA sequence: TGCGCCAGCAGCTTGAGGTCGGCTAGCGGGCTAAACACCGGGGAGCTGTTTTTT. Residues: CASSLRSASGLNTGELFF.

The chain is built from TRBV7-8 and TRBJ1-2, with a possible D match to TRBD1 (6 bases). Germline V CDR1 and CDR2: SGHVS, FQNEAQ. V lost 0 bases and J lost 2, with 13 bases in between. The CDR3 contains 16 residues. The CDR3, as DNA: TGTGCCAGCAGCTTAGCGCAACGGGGGCGCAACTATGGCTACACCTTC. Translated: CASSLAQRGRNYGYTF.

V is TRBV4-1 and J is TRBJ2-1; 9 bases map to TRBD2. Trimming took 2 bases from V and 7 from J; bases not matched to a gene: 9. Germline assignment: CDR1 MGHRA and CDR2 YSYEKL. The CDR3 length is 16 residues. The CDR3 bases are TGCGCCAGCAGCCAAAGTAGGATAGCGGGAGATAATGAGCAGTTCTTC. It specifies CASSQSRIAGDNEQFF.

The chain has TRBV6-5 and TRBJ1-1, with unresolved D. Trimming took 6 bases from V and 1 from J, leaving 12 bases between them. Germline V gene sequence: CDR1 MNHEY, CDR2 SVGAGI. The CDR3 covers 14 residues. The CDR3 nucleotides read TGTGCCAGCAGACTACGGTGGGAGAACACTGAAGCTTTCTTT. Translation gives CASRLRWENTEAFF.

The chain has TRBV6-4 and TRBJ1-1, with 7 bases aligning to TRBD1. CDR1 is MRHNA, CDR2 SNTAGT, per germline. J gave up 1 base and V 0 bases, and 14 bases lay outside the gene matches. This CDR3 contains 19 residues. The CDR3 sequence is CASSDSNDRVGWANTEAFF. The CDR3 bases are TGTGCCAGCAGTGACTCCAACGACAGGGTTGGGTGGGCGAACACTGAAGCTTTCTTT.

As concerns this clone: Additional DNA sequences in this sample encode the identical CDR3. CDR3 coding DNA: TGCGCCAGCAGCTTGGCTTCCGATCAGCCCCAGCATTTT. It specifies CASSLASDQPQHF. This rearrangement joins TRBV5-1 to TRBJ1-5, with unresolved D. The germline V and J ends were trimmed by 0 bases and 5 bases, with 6 bases remaining between them. From germline, CDR1 is SGHRS and CDR2 YFSETQ. The CDR3 has 13 residues.

This chain uses TRBV25-1 with TRBJ1-3; the match to TRBD1 covers 7 bases. Germline CDR1 reads MGHDK; CDR2 reads SYGVNS. J was trimmed by 0 bases and V by 4 bases; bases with no gene match: 6. The CDR3 consists of 16 residues. The CDR3 sequence is CASSAGQMSSGNTIYF. DNA of the CDR3: TGTGCCAGCAGTGCGGGACAGATGAGCTCTGGAAACACCATATATTTT.

The chain employs TRBV7-2 and TRBJ2-1, with D unresolved. There are 13 residues in the CDR3. The V gene's germline CDR1 is SGHTA and CDR2 FQGNSA. The V gene lost 4 bases and the J gene lost 5 bases, with 9 bases spanning the gap. In nucleotides, the CDR3 is TGTGCCAGCAGCTCCTATAAGGACAATGAGCAGTTCTTC. Its protein is CASSSYKDNEQFF.

The gene calls are TRBV9 and TRBJ2-2; no clear D. CDR1 SGDLS and CDR2 YYNGEE come from the germline V gene. Trimming cost V 0 bases and J 6 bases, with 12 bases left between them. This CDR3 contains 15 residues. This CDR3 is CASSVENLGPGELFF. The CDR3 region has the DNA TGTGCCAGCAGCGTAGAGAATCTAGGGCCCGGGGAGCTGTTTTTT.

The CDR3 DNA reads TGTGCCAGCAGCCTAGGGGCGGGGAGCTCCGAGCAGTACTTC. This encodes CASSLGAGSSEQYF. This chain joins TRBV11-2 and TRBJ2-7; a possible D gene is TRBD2 (6 bases). Trimming removed 5 bases from V and 6 bases from J, with 17 bases in between. Per the germline V gene, CDR1 is SGHAT and CDR2 is FQNNGV. CDR3 size: 14 residues.

The V call is TRBV10-1, the J call TRBJ2-2; 7 bases agree with TRBD1. The germline V gene encodes CDR1 WNHNN and CDR2 SYGVQD (reference sequence). V lost 0 bases, J lost 4 bases, and 11 bases stayed unmatched. The length of the CDR3 is 18 residues. This CDR3 reads CASSESGISGQTTGELFF. In nucleotides, the CDR3 is TGCGCCAGCAGTGAGTCTGGTATATCGGGACAGACCACCGGGGAGCTGTTTTTT.